A single sample is the source of the 17 T cell receptor beta chains below, sequenced in a study of T cell responses to AZD1222 COVID-19 vaccine. Some clones are missing from TCRdb's copy, which holds only in-frame ones; the method was immunoSEQ multiplex PCR. The sample yields 120,000 or so clones, about 89% seen once. The material sequenced was peripheral blood, taken on day 0 of MenACWY control vaccination. These receptors were taken from an adult in good health.

The gene calls are TRBV11-2 and TRBJ1-2; D ambiguous. The CDR3 is 14 amino acids. The V end was cut by 0 bases, the J end by 5 bases, with 10 bases between. Germline V gene lookup returns CDR1 SGHAT and CDR2 FQNNGV. CDR3 in amino acids: CASSLDPGPYGYTF. The CDR3 DNA is TGTGCCAGCAGCTTAGATCCCGGGCCGTATGGCTACACCTTC.

V gene TRBV27 combines with J gene TRBJ1-2; the D gene is possibly TRBD1 (5 bases). Germline-derived CDR1 and CDR2 are MNHEY and SMNVEV (reference sequence). Trimming pared 5 bases from V and 0 bases from J, leaving 13 bases between. There are 15 residues in the CDR3. The CDR3 nucleotides read TGTGCCAGCAGTAGCCTTGGGGGTCCTAACTATGGCTACACCTTC. Translated: CASSSLGGPNYGYTF.

The V call is TRBV5-1, the J call TRBJ2-7, with TRBD2 as a possible D gene (5 bases). This CDR3 region has 13 residues. Between the trimmed V and J ends, which lost 3 bases and 0 bases, there was a span of 7 bases. Germline-derived CDR1 and CDR2 are SGHRS and YFSETQ. CDR3: CASSSGGSYEQYF. As DNA, the CDR3 is TGCGCCAGCAGCTCCGGAGGCTCCTACGAGCAGTACTTC.

The CDR3 DNA is TGTGCCAGTAGGGACCAAGGGACAGGGTTCAATGAGCAGTTCTTC. It yields the protein CASRDQGTGFNEQFF. This chain links TRBV19 with TRBJ2-1; TRBD1 matches at 9 bases. From germline, CDR1 is LNHDA and CDR2 SQIVND (reference sequence). The V and J ends lost 6 bases and 6 bases, in that order; junction bases with no gene match: 9. The CDR3 loop spans 15 amino acids.

V and J are TRBV7-9 and TRBJ2-3; D may be TRBD1 (5 bases). This CDR3 comprises 14 residues. The germline V gene encodes CDR1 SEHNR and CDR2 FQNEAQ (reference sequence). V lost 3 bases to trimming and J lost 8 bases, with 15 bases between them. This CDR3 is CASSFQSARGTQYF. The CDR3 DNA follows: TGTGCCAGCAGCTTTCAGTCGGCTAGGGGTACGCAGTATTTT.

This rearrangement joins TRBV30 to TRBJ2-7; TRBD2 aligns across 14 bases. The germline gives CDR1 GTSNPN, CDR2 SVGIG (reference sequence). The CDR3 has 12 residues. V dropped 5 bases and J dropped 9; count of bases not matched to a gene: 3. The CDR3 sequence: CAWGGTSGRQYF. CDR3 in DNA: TGTGCCTGGGGTGGGACTAGCGGGAGGCAGTACTTC.

The V call is TRBV27, the J call TRBJ1-5; D call uncertain. This CDR3 region has 14 residues. Per germline, CDR1 MNHEY and CDR2 SMNVEV (reference sequence). The ends were cut back, 7 bases at V and 4 bases at J, with 14 bases in the middle. CDR3 nucleotides: TGTGCCAGCAAAGGAGGGCAGTTTAATCAGCCCCAGCATTTT. Protein sequence: CASKGGQFNQPQHF.

The V gene is TRBV10-2, the J gene TRBJ1-1; TRBD1 matches at 9 bases. V trimming: 6 bases; J trimming: 0 bases; junction bases outside the gene matches: 2. The CDR3 has 14 residues. Germline CDR1 reads WSHSY; CDR2 reads SAAADI. The CDR3 spells CASRDRGMNTEAFF. The CDR3 DNA follows: TGCGCCAGCAGAGACAGGGGGATGAACACTGAAGCTTTCTTT.

The J gene is TRBJ1-2, the V gene TRBV11-3; tentatively, D is TRBD1 (5 bases). The CDR3 is 16 residues long. Germline V CDR1 and CDR2: SGHNT, YENEEA. The V end was cut by 1 base, the J end by 0 bases, with 12 bases between. The CDR3 here is CASSLGGSGTNYGYTF. For the CDR3, the DNA is TGTGCCAGCAGCTTAGGTGGCTCAGGGACTAACTATGGCTACACCTTC.

The J gene is TRBJ1-4, the V gene TRBV19, with TRBD1 identical over 7 bases. V shed 6 bases, J shed 8 bases, and the junction held 9 bases outside the gene matches. The CDR3 spans 14 residues. Germline CDR1 and CDR2: LNHDA and SQIVND (reference sequence). The CDR3 DNA is TGTGCCAGTAGCCTACTCCGAGGGGGCGAAAAACTGTTTTTT. It specifies CASSLLRGGEKLFF.

This clone was picked up one time. The V gene is TRBV18, the J gene TRBJ1-4; no definite D call. The V end was cut by 2 bases, the J end by 8 bases, with 15 bases between. The CDR3 contains 15 residues. Germline V gene data show CDR1 as KGHSH and CDR2 as LQKENI. This CDR3 is CASSPSRDRGEKLFF. The CDR3 DNA follows: TGTGCCAGCTCACCATCGAGAGATCGTGGAGAAAAACTGTTTTTT.

CDR3 bases: TGTGCCAGCAGCTTACCTATACGGGCCTTCGAGGGGGCTTTCTTT. Amino acids: CASSLPIRAFEGAFF. The chain combines TRBV7-8 with TRBJ1-1; D might be TRBD1 (5 bases). Germline CDR1 and CDR2: SGHVS and FQNEAQ. Trimming shortened V by 2 bases and J by 11 bases, and 21 bases separated the two germline ends. This CDR3 region has 15 residues.

The J gene is TRBJ1-1, the V gene TRBV29-1; 7 positions agree with TRBD1. The germline V gene has CDR1 SQVTM and CDR2 ANQGSEA. Germline trimming cut 7 bases from V and 2 bases from J; bases unmatched to any gene: 7. This CDR3 is 13 amino acids long. CDR3 sequence (DNA): TGCAGCGCCGGGACAGTGCTAAACACTGAAGCTTTCTTT. It is translated as CSAGTVLNTEAFF.

The genes are TRBV5-1 and TRBJ1-1, with TRBD1 identical over 7 bases. The junction had 8 bases not matched to a gene; V was cut back by 2 bases and J by 4 bases. The length of the CDR3 is 15 residues. Germline CDR1 SGHRS, CDR2 YFSETQ. CDR3 nucleotides: TGCGCCAGCAGCTTATCAACAGGGGTGGGCACTGAAGCTTTCTTT. This translates into CASSLSTGVGTEAFF.

V gene TRBV7-8 combines with J gene TRBJ2-1; the D call may be TRBD1 or TRBD2 (5 bases each). V lost 5 bases and J 6 bases, leaving 20 bases between the germline ends. The V gene's germline CDR1 is SGHVS and CDR2 FQNEAQ. This CDR3 has 16 amino acids. The CDR3, as DNA: TGTGCCAGCAGCCCGATACCGGGGCCAGATGGCAATGAGCAGTTCTTC. Amino acid sequence: CASSPIPGPDGNEQFF.

This rearrangement joins TRBV12-3 or TRBV12-4 to TRBJ1-3; D perhaps matches TRBD1 (6 bases). V was cut by 7 bases and J by 9 bases, with 16 bases left in between. The CDR3 loop spans 13 amino acids. The CDR3 is CASTSTLRGTIYF. The CDR3 nucleotides are TGTGCCAGCACCTCCACCCTCAGGGGCACCATATATTTT.

V and J are TRBV2 and TRBJ1-5; D call uncertain. This CDR3 is built from 13 residues. Germline V gene lookup returns CDR1 SNHLY and CDR2 FYNNEI. The V and J ends lost 7 bases and 2 bases respectively, with 9 bases between them. CDR3 sequence reads: CASNSIGNQPQHF. In nucleotides, the CDR3 is TGTGCCAGCAACTCAATTGGCAATCAGCCCCAGCATTTT.